This T cell receptor (beta chain) was recorded in a study of vaccination and CD4 T cells after COVID-19. The assay that was used to sequence DNA from cultured CD4+ T cells was the Oncomine TCR Beta short-read assay. A single record per CDR3 protein comes from TCRdb applying MiXCR to the PCR reads. The top ten hold less than 40% of the sample, which has approximately 10,000 distinct CDR3 sequences, roughly three fifths seen once. Indicated treatment: approximately 11-day PBMC culture with coronavirus spike peptide pools or control peptides (ViraFEST assay). ViraFEST expanded antigen-specific T cells with peptide pools, then sequenced TCRs. Trimming removed 1 base from V and 1 base from J, with 7 bases in between. The germline V gene has CDR1 SGHTA and CDR2 FQGNSA. The length of the CDR3 is 14 residues. A note on this clonotype: What it binds is unknown.

Study observations and caveats: Data came from relatively few convalescent patients and lacked early post-infection timepoints.

The sequence derives from a human donor who had recovered from COVID-19. The chain links TRBV7-2 to TRBJ1-1, with D uncertain. The sequenced sample was CD4+ T cells from blood, cultured in vitro. Written as DNA, the CDR3 is TGTGCCAGCAGCTTAGTGTCAGAGAACACTGAAGCTTTCTTT. It codes for CASSLVSENTEAFF.